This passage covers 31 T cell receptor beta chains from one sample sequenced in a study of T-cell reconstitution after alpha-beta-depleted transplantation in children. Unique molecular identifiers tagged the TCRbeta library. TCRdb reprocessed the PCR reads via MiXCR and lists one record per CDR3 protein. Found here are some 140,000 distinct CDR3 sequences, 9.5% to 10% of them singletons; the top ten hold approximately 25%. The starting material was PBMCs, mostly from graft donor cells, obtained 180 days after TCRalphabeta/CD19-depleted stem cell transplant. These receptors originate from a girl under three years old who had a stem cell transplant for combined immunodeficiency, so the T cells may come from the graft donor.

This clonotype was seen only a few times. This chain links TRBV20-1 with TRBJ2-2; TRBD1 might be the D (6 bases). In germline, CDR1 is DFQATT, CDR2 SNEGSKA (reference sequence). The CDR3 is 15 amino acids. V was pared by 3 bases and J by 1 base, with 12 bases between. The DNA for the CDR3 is TGCAGTGCTAGTCCGACAGGCCGGAACACCGGGGAGCTGTTTTTT. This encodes CSASPTGRNTGELFF.

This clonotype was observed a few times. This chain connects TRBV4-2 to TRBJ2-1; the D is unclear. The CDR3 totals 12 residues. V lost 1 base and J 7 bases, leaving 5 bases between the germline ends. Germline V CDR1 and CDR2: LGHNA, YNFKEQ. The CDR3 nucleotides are TGTGCCAGCAGCCAAGTTCCGAATGAGCAGTTCTTC. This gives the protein CASSQVPNEQFF.

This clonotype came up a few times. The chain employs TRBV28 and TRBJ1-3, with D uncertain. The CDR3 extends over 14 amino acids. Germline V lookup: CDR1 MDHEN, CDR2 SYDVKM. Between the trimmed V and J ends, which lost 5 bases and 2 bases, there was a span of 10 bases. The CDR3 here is CASSLFSTGNTIYF. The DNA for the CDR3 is TGTGCCAGCAGTCTCTTCTCGACTGGAAACACCATATATTTT.

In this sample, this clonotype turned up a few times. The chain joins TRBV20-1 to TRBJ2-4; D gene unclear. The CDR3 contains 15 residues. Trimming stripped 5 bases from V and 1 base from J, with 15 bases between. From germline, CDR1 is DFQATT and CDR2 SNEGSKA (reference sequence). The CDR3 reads CSARTPRAAKNIQYF. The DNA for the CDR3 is TGCAGTGCTCGTACGCCTAGGGCGGCCAAAAACATTCAGTACTTC.

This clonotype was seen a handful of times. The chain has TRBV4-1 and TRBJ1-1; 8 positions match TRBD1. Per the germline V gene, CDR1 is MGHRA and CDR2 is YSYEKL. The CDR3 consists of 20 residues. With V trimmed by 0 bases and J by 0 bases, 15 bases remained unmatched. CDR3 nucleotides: TGCGCCAGCAGCCAAGATCCCTGGACAGGGAAACATCGCATGAACACTGAAGCTTTCTTT. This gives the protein CASSQDPWTGKHRMNTEAFF.

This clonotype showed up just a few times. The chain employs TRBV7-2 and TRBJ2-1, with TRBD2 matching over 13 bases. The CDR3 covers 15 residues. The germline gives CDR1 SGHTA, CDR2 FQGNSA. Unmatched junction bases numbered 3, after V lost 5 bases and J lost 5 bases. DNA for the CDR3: TGTGCCAGCAGCCACGGACTAGCGGGAGACAATGAGCAGTTCTTC. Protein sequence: CASSHGLAGDNEQFF.

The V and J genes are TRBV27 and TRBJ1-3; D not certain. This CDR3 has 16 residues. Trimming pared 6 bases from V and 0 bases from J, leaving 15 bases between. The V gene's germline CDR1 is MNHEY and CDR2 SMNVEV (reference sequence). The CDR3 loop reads CASSPGHIPSGNTIYF. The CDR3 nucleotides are TGTGCCAGCAGCCCAGGCCACATCCCCTCTGGAAACACCATATATTTT.

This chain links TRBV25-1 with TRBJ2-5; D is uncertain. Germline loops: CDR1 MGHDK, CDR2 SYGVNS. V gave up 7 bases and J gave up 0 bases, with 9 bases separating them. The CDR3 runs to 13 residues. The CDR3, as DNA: TGTGCCAGCACCTCGGGCTACCAAGAGACCCAGTACTTC. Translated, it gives CASTSGYQETQYF.

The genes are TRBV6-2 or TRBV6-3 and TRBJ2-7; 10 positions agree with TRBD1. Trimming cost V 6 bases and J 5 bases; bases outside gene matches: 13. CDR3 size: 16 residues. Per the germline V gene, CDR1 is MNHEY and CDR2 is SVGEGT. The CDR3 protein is CASRAHGTGDTNEQYF. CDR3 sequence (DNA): TGTGCCAGCAGGGCGCACGGGACAGGGGATACCAACGAGCAGTACTTC.

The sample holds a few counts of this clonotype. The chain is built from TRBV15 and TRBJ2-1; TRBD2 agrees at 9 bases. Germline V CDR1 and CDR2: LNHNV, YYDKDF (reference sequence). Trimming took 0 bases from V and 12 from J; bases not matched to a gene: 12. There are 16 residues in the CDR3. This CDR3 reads CATSRETSGPILRQFF. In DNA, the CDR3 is TGTGCCACCAGCAGAGAAACTAGCGGGCCAATACTGAGGCAGTTCTTC.

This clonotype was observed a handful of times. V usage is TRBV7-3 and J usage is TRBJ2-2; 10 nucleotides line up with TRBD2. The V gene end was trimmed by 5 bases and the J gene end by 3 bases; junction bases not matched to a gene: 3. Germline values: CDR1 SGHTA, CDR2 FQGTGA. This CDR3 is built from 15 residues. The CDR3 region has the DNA TGTGCCAGCAGCACCGGGACTAGCGACACCGGGGAGCTGTTTTTT. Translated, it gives CASSTGTSDTGELFF.

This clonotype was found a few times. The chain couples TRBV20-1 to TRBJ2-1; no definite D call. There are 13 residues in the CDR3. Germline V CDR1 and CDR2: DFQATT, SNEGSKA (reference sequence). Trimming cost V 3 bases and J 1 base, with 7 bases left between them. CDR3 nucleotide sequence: TGCAGTGCTAGGGTTAGGTCCTACAATGAGCAGTTCTTC. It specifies CSARVRSYNEQFF.

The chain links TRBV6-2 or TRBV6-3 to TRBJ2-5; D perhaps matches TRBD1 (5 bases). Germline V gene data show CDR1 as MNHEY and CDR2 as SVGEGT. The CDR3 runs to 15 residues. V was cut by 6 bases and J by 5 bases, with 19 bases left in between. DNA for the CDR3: TGTGCCAGCAGCCCCGCGTGGGGCCTCAGCGAGACCCAGTACTTC. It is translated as CASSPAWGLSETQYF.

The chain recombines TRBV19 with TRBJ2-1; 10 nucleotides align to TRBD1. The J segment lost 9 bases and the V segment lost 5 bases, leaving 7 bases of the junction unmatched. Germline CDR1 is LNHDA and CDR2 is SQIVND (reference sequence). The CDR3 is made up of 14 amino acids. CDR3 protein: CASSPRTGGSEQFF. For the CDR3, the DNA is TGTGCCAGTAGTCCTCGGACAGGGGGTAGTGAGCAGTTCTTC. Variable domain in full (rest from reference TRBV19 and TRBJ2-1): DGGITQSPKYLFRKEGQNVTLSCEQNLNHDAMYWYRQDPGQGLRLIYYSQIVNDFQKGDIAEGYSVSREKKESFPLTVTSAQKNPTAFYLCASSPRTGGSEQFFGPGTRLTVL.

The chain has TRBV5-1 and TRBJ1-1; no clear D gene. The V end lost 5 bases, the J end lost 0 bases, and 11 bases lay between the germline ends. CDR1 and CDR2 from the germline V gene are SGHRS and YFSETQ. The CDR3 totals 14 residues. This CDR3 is CASRDGLMNTEAFF. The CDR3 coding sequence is TGCGCCAGCAGGGATGGACTCATGAACACTGAAGCTTTCTTT. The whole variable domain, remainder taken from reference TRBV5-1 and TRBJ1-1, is KAGVTQTPRYLIKTRGQQVTLSCSPISGHRSVSWYQQTPGQGLQFLFEYFSETQRNKGNFPGRFSGRQFSNSRSEMNVSTLELGDSALYLCASRDGLMNTEAFFGQGTRLTVV.

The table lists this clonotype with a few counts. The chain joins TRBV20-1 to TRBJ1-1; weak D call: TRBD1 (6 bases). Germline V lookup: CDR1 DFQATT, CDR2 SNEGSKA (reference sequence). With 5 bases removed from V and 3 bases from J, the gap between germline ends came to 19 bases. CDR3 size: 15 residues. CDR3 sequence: CSAGSPDSFYTEAFF. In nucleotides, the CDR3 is TGCAGTGCTGGAAGCCCGGACAGTTTTTACACTGAAGCTTTCTTT.

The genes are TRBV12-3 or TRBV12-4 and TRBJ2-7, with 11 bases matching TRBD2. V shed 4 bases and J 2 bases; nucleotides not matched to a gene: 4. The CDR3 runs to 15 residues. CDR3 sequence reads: CASSWGTSGPYEQYF. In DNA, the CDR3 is TGTGCCAGCAGTTGGGGGACTAGCGGACCCTACGAGCAGTACTTC.

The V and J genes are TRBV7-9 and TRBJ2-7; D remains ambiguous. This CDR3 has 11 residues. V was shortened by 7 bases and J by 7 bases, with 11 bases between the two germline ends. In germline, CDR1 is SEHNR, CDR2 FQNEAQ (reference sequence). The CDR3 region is CASNTQTEQYF. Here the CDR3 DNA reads TGTGCCAGCAACACCCAAACAGAGCAGTACTTC.

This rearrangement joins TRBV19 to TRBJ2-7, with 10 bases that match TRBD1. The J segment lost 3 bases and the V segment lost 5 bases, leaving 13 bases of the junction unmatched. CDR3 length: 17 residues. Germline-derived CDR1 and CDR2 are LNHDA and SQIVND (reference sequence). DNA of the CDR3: TGTGCCAGTAGTCCCGGATCCCCGGGACAGGGGTACTACGAGCAGTACTTC. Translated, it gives CASSPGSPGQGYYEQYF.

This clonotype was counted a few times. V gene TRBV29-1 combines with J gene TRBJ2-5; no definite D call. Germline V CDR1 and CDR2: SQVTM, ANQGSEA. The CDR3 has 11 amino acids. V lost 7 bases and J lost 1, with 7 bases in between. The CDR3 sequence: CSATPQETQYF. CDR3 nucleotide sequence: TGCAGCGCCACTCCCCAAGAGACCCAGTACTTC.

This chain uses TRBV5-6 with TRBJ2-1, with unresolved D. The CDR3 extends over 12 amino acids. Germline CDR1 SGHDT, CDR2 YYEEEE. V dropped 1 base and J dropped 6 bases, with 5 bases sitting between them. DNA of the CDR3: TGTGCCAGCAGCTTGCTGCGCAATGAGCAGTTCTTC. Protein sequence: CASSLLRNEQFF. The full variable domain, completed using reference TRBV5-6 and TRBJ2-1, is DAGVTQSPTHLIKTRGQQVTLRCSPKSGHDTVSWYQQALGQGPQFIFQYYEEEERQRGNFPDRFSGHQFPNYSSELNVNALLLGDSALYLCASSLLRNEQFFGPGTRLTVL.

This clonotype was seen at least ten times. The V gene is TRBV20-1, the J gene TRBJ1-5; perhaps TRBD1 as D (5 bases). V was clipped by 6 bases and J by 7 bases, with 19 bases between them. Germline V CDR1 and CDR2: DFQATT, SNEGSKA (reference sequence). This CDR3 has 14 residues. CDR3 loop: CSAQRGDGKQPQHF. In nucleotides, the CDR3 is TGCAGTGCACAGCGCGGGGACGGTAAGCAGCCCCAGCATTTT.

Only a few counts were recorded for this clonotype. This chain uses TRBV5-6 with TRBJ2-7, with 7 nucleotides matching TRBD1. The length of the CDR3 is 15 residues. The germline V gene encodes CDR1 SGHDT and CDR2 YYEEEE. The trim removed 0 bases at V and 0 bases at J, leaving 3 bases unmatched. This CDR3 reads CASSLAGQVSYEQYF. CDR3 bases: TGTGCCAGCAGCTTGGCTGGACAGGTCTCCTACGAGCAGTACTTC.

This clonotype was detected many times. In DNA form, the CDR3 reads TGTGCCAGCAGTCAGAGATCGTCGGATGGCTACACCTTC. As protein: CASSQRSSDGYTF. The chain is built from TRBV6-6 and TRBJ1-2; no firm D call. CDR3 length equals 13 residues. Germline V gives CDR1 MNHNY, CDR2 SVGAGI (reference sequence). With 5 bases removed from V and 6 bases from J, the gap between germline ends came to 13 bases.

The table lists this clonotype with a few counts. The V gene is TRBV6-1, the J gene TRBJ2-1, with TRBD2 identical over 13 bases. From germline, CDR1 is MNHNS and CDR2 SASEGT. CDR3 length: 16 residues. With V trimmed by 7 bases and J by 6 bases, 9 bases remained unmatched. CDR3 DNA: TGTGCCAGCATGGGACTAGCGGGAAATAGGGTCAATGAGCAGTTCTTC. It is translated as CASMGLAGNRVNEQFF.

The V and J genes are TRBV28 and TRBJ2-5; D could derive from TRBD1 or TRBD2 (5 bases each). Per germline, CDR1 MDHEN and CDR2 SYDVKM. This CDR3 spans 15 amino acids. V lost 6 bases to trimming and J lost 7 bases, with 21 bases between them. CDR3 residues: CASSTRGDHKGTQYF. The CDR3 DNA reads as TGTGCCAGCAGCACGAGGGGCGATCATAAAGGGACCCAGTACTTC.

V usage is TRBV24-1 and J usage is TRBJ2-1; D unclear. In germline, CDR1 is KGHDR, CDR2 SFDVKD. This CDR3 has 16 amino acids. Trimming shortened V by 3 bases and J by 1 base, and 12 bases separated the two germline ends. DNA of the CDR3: TGTGCCACCAGTGATCCAGCAGTCGGGTCCTACAATGAGCAGTTCTTC. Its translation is CATSDPAVGSYNEQFF.

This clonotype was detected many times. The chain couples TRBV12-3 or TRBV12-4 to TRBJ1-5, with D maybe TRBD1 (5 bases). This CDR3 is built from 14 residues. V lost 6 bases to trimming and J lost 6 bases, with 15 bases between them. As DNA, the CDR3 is TGTGCCAGCAGACCTGACGGGGGAGGTCAGCCCCAGCATTTT. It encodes CASRPDGGGQPQHF.

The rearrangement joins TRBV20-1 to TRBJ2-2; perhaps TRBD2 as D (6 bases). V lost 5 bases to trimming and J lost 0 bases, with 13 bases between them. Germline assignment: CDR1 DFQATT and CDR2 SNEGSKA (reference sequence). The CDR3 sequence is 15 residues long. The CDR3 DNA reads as TGCAGTGCTTTAGTGGCGGGGACGAACACCGGGGAGCTGTTTTTT. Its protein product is CSALVAGTNTGELFF.

The DNA for the CDR3 is TGTGCCACCAGTGATCACCGGGACTGGGGTTTCAATGAGCAGTTCTTC. Its protein product is CATSDHRDWGFNEQFF. The chain carries TRBV24-1 and TRBJ2-1, with D tentatively TRBD2 (6 bases). V was clipped by 3 bases and J by 6 bases, with 17 bases between them. The CDR3 sequence is 16 residues long. Per germline, CDR1 KGHDR and CDR2 SFDVKD.

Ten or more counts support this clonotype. CDR3 bases: TGTGCCAGCAGTTTTTATTTTAGCGGGGGGGTCGAGACCCAGTACTTC. This encodes CASSFYFSGGVETQYF. The V and J genes are TRBV12-3 or TRBV12-4 and TRBJ2-5; 11 bases align to TRBD2. Losses at the gene ends were 3 bases for V and 5 bases for J; bases not matched to a gene: 8. This CDR3 spans 16 amino acids.